Each of the 30 T cell receptor beta chains below was sequenced from the same sample in a study of T cell repertoires in cytomegalovirus infection. TCRdb re-derived calls from the reads in MiXCR, one entry per CDR3 protein. The repertoire holds hundreds of thousands of distinct CDR3 sequences, with 22% as singletons. Source material: CD8+ T cells from PBMCs. The source of these receptors is a human donor in good health (CMV status not recorded). Some clones in this sample may be carry-over from other donors' samples.

The chain is built from TRBV27 and TRBJ2-7; D might be TRBD2 (6 bases). There are 11 residues in the CDR3. V was trimmed by 5 bases and J by 7 bases, leaving 9 bases between them. Germline values: CDR1 MNHEY, CDR2 SMNVEV (reference sequence). DNA of the CDR3: TGTGCCAGCAGTGCGGGGAGGGAGCAGTACTTC. Protein: CASSAGREQYF.

This chain links TRBV6-1 with TRBJ2-7; the D gene is possibly TRBD2 (5 bases). CDR1 and CDR2 from the germline V gene are MNHNS and SASEGT. This CDR3 comprises 13 residues. Trimming shortened V by 6 bases and J by 0 bases, and 9 bases separated the two germline ends. This chain's CDR3 is CASRKGSSYEQYF. The CDR3 region has the DNA TGTGCCAGCAGGAAAGGGAGCTCCTACGAGCAGTACTTC.

In its sample, this clonotype was seen many times. This chain links TRBV7-8 with TRBJ2-5, with 13 bases identical to TRBD2. The CDR3 loop spans 15 amino acids. CDR1 SGHVS and CDR2 FQNEAQ come from the germline V gene. Trimming cost V 5 bases and J 5 bases; bases outside gene matches: 5. CDR3 region: CASSPGLAGTETQYF. CDR3 sequence (DNA): TGTGCCAGCAGCCCGGGACTAGCGGGGACGGAGACCCAGTACTTC. The complete variable domain, with remaining parts taken from reference TRBV7-8 and TRBJ2-5, reads GAGVSQSPRYKVAKRGQDVALRCDPISGHVSLFWYQQALGQGPEFLTYFQNEAQLDKSGLPSDRFFAERPEGSVSTLKIQRTQQEDSAVYLCASSPGLAGTETQYFGPGTRLLVL.

This clonotype appeared many times. The rearrangement uses TRBV12-3 or TRBV12-4 and TRBJ1-1; tentatively, D is TRBD1 (5 bases). The V gene lost 5 bases and the J gene lost 6 bases, with 19 bases spanning the gap. This CDR3 is built from 15 residues. CDR3 nucleotides: TGTGCCAGCAGTAGAGGGGAATCGATTTTGGCTGAAGCTTTCTTT. Amino acid sequence: CASSRGESILAEAFF.

This chain uses TRBV28 with TRBJ1-6; D not resolved. Trimming removed 7 bases at V and 4 bases at J, with 5 bases between. The CDR3 runs to 12 residues. Germline CDR1 reads MDHEN; CDR2 reads SYDVKM. CDR3 nucleotide sequence: TGTGCCAGCAAGGAGTATAATTCACCCCTCCACTTT. This translates into CASKEYNSPLHF.

This clonotype was counted ten times or more. This rearrangement joins TRBV12-3 or TRBV12-4 to TRBJ2-6; D gene uncertain. V was shortened by 5 bases and J by 4 bases, with 15 bases between the two germline ends. The CDR3 contains 16 residues. CDR3 coding DNA: TGTGCCAGCAGTAGGCCTGGGGTATCAGGGGCCAACGTCCTGACTTTC. This translates into CASSRPGVSGANVLTF.

In its sample, this clonotype was seen a few times. The CDR3 sequence: CASSSEGWETQYF. The DNA for the CDR3 is TGTGCCAGCAGCTCTGAGGGGTGGGAGACCCAGTACTTC. V gene TRBV7-6 combines with J gene TRBJ2-5; the D gene could be TRBD1 or TRBD2 (5 bases each). V lost 4 bases and J lost 5, with 11 bases in between. Germline V CDR1 and CDR2: SGHVS, FNYEAQ. This CDR3 region has 13 residues.

In nucleotides, the CDR3 is TGTGCCAGCAGTCTCACGGGACAGAACTATGGCTACACCTTC. As protein: CASSLTGQNYGYTF. The V and J genes are TRBV6-6 and TRBJ1-2, with TRBD1 identical over 7 bases. After removal of 5 bases from V and 2 bases from J, the junction contained 5 bases not matched to a gene. This CDR3 comprises 14 residues. Germline CDR1 reads MNHNY; CDR2 reads SVGAGI (reference sequence).

This clonotype was seen ten or more times. The rearrangement links TRBV7-2 to TRBJ2-2; 14 bases match TRBD2. V lost 4 bases, J lost 4 bases, and 8 bases stayed unmatched. Germline-derived CDR1 and CDR2 are SGHTA and FQGNSA. The CDR3 sequence is 18 residues long. In DNA, the CDR3 is TGTGCCAGCAGCTCACCGACTAGCGGGGGGGCCATCACCGGGGAGCTGTTTTTT. Amino acid sequence: CASSSPTSGGAITGELFF.

This clonotype was observed a few times. The J gene is TRBJ2-1, the V gene TRBV7-4; D is ambiguous. Germline V lookup: CDR1 SGHVT, CDR2 SQSDAQ. This CDR3 is built from 15 residues. Trimming cost V 5 bases and J 0 bases, with 11 bases left between them. The CDR3 DNA is TGTGCCAGCAGCCCCACAGTTGGCTCCTACAATGAGCAGTTCTTC. It translates to CASSPTVGSYNEQFF.

This clonotype appeared a few times. The chain uses TRBV28 and TRBJ2-7; maybe TRBD1 (5 bases). The V gene lost 7 bases and the J gene lost 5 bases, with 12 bases spanning the gap. Germline V gene lookup returns CDR1 MDHEN and CDR2 SYDVKM. This CDR3 has 12 residues. This CDR3 is CASISGNDEQYF. CDR3 DNA sequence: TGTGCCAGCATTTCAGGGAACGACGAGCAGTACTTC.

The chain couples TRBV28 to TRBJ2-7; tentative D call: TRBD1 (6 bases). This CDR3 contains 14 residues. CDR1 is MDHEN and CDR2 is SYDVKM in the germline V gene. V was shortened by 6 bases and J by 8 bases, with 20 bases between the two germline ends. CDR3 nucleotide sequence: TGTGCCAGCAGCTCAACGGCCTCCGGGACAAAGCAGTACTTC. Translating it yields CASSSTASGTKQYF.

The CDR3 nucleotides read TGTGCCAGCAGAACGGAGGGTGAAGCTTTCTTT. Protein: CASRTEGEAFF. The chain carries TRBV6-5 and TRBJ1-1; unclear D gene. Germline V lookup: CDR1 MNHEY, CDR2 SVGAGI. The V and J ends lost 6 bases and 7 bases respectively, with 9 bases between them. The CDR3 has 11 amino acids.

This clonotype was counted a few times. In nucleotides, the CDR3 is TGCAGCGTTGTTGACGCTTCCTACGAGCAGTACTTC. It encodes CSVVDASYEQYF. The chain links TRBV29-1 to TRBJ2-7; D remains unclear. Germline V gene sequence: CDR1 SQVTM, CDR2 ANQGSEA. Trimming removed 4 bases at V and 1 base at J, with 8 bases between. This CDR3 is 12 amino acids long.

This clonotype was seen more than once but under ten times. The chain combines TRBV4-1 with TRBJ1-1; possibly TRBD1 for D (5 bases). Trimming took off 1 base at V and 1 base at J, with 16 bases between the two ends. Germline-derived CDR1 and CDR2 are MGHRA and YSYEKL. The CDR3 length is 17 residues. The CDR3 DNA reads TGCGCCAGCAGCCAAGGGACGGGACGTGAGGGGAACACTGAAGCTTTCTTT. Its protein product is CASSQGTGREGNTEAFF.

This clonotype was recorded many times. The chain couples TRBV7-9 to TRBJ2-1; D is possibly TRBD1 (6 bases). The CDR3 spans 15 residues. Per germline, CDR1 SEHNR and CDR2 FQNEAQ (reference sequence). The germline V and J ends were trimmed by 5 bases and 2 bases, with 13 bases remaining between them. The DNA of the CDR3 is TGTGCCAGCAGCCTTAGCAAGGGGGCCTACAATGAGCAGTTCTTC. Protein product: CASSLSKGAYNEQFF. The full variable domain, rest sourced from reference TRBV7-9 and TRBJ2-1, is DTGVSQNPRHKITKRGQNVTFRCDPISEHNRLYWYRQTLGQGPEFLTYFQNEAQLEKSRLLSDRFSAERPKGSFSTLEIQRTEQGDSAMYLCASSLSKGAYNEQFFGPGTRLTVL.

The V and J genes are TRBV6-6 and TRBJ1-3; TRBD1 might be the D (5 bases). CDR3 size: 14 residues. V was pared by 7 bases and J by 5 bases, with 15 bases between. The germline CDR1 and CDR2 sequences are MNHNY and SVGAGI (reference sequence). The CDR3 DNA follows: TGTGCCAGCACCCCAGACAGAGGCAGAAACACCATATATTTT. Protein product: CASTPDRGRNTIYF.

This chain connects TRBV28 to TRBJ2-3; either TRBD1 or TRBD2 may fit D (5 bases each). The CDR3 length is 18 residues. V lost 5 bases to trimming and J lost 2 bases, with 23 bases between them. Germline CDR1 reads MDHEN; CDR2 reads SYDVKM. CDR3 in amino acids: CASSKLPGRVVDTDTQYF. CDR3 nucleotides: TGTGCCAGCAGTAAACTCCCGGGACGGGTTGTAGACACAGATACGCAGTATTTT.

The table lists this clonotype with many counts. The rearrangement uses TRBV28 and TRBJ1-4, with D unresolved. Trimming took off 2 bases at V and 4 bases at J, with 17 bases between the two ends. Per the germline V gene, CDR1 is MDHEN and CDR2 is SYDVKM. CDR3 length equals 17 residues. The DNA for the CDR3 is TGTGCCAGCAGTTTAAGGCCGACGAGGGTCGGTAATGAAAAACTGTTTTTT. It encodes CASSLRPTRVGNEKLFF.

This clonotype was counted between two and nine times. J is TRBJ2-7 and V is TRBV11-2; a weak D match, TRBD2 (6 bases). Germline CDR1 is SGHAT and CDR2 is FQNNGV. The CDR3 has 15 residues. V shed 3 bases and J shed 0 bases, with 12 bases lying between them. The CDR3 sequence: CASSLGLPSSYEQYF. CDR3 nucleotide sequence: TGTGCCAGCAGCTTGGGACTTCCTAGCTCCTACGAGCAGTACTTC.

This clonotype has at least ten counts. The CDR3 region has the DNA TGTGCCAGCAGCTTCCATCGGGGGTACAATGAGCAGTTCTTC. It specifies CASSFHRGYNEQFF. V gene TRBV7-8 combines with J gene TRBJ2-1, with D maybe TRBD2 (6 bases). V was shortened by 3 bases and J by 4 bases, with 10 bases between the two germline ends. Germline CDR1 SGHVS, CDR2 FQNEAQ. CDR3 length: 14 amino acids.

The chain uses TRBV28 and TRBJ2-7; 7 bases match TRBD1. This CDR3 is built from 15 residues. V shed 4 bases and J 1 base; nucleotides not matched to a gene: 7. In germline, CDR1 is MDHEN, CDR2 SYDVKM. Here the CDR3 reads CASSSPGQESYEQYF. CDR3 nucleotides: TGTGCCAGCAGTTCGCCAGGACAGGAATCCTACGAGCAGTACTTC.

The genes are TRBV7-9 and TRBJ1-2; D remains ambiguous. Germline V gene data show CDR1 as SEHNR and CDR2 as FQNEAQ (reference sequence). The germline V and J ends were trimmed by 5 bases and 1 base, with 5 bases remaining between them. CDR3 length equals 12 residues. CDR3: CASSENNYGYTF. The DNA for the CDR3 is TGTGCCAGCAGCGAAAATAACTATGGCTACACCTTC.

This clonotype has a handful of counts. The chain combines TRBV12-3 or TRBV12-4 with TRBJ2-3; D is ambiguous. V shed 5 bases and J shed 4 bases, with 13 bases lying between them. CDR3 length: 14 amino acids. As DNA, the CDR3 is TGTGCCAGCAGTCTTCGAAGTTACCCAGATACGCAGTATTTT. It yields the protein CASSLRSYPDTQYF.

The CDR3 nucleotides read TGTGCCAGCAGTTTAGTAGGAGTTCACTACGAGCAGTACTTC. Protein: CASSLVGVHYEQYF. The rearrangement uses TRBV12-3 or TRBV12-4 and TRBJ2-7; D ambiguous. Trimming took 1 base from V and 3 from J, leaving 10 bases between them. The CDR3 length is 14 residues.

This clonotype was counted at least ten times. The rearrangement uses TRBV7-2 and TRBJ2-3, with 7 bases matching TRBD2. In germline, CDR1 is SGHTA, CDR2 FQGNSA. With 7 bases clipped from V and 5 bases from J, the junction kept 6 bases outside the gene matches. The length of the CDR3 is 13 residues. CDR3 residues: CASIGLGVDTQYF. CDR3 nucleotide sequence: TGTGCCAGCATAGGACTAGGCGTAGATACGCAGTATTTT.

This clonotype was picked up many times. This sequence joins TRBV7-6 and TRBJ2-7, with D perhaps assigned TRBD1 or TRBD2 (5 bases each). Germline V gene data show CDR1 as SGHVS and CDR2 as FNYEAQ. The CDR3 consists of 15 residues. V shed 5 bases and J shed 4 bases, with 18 bases lying between them. The CDR3 is CASSVTRDRPYEQYF. In DNA, the CDR3 is TGTGCCAGCAGCGTAACCCGGGACCGACCATACGAGCAGTACTTC. Complete variable domain (other parts from reference TRBV7-6 and TRBJ2-7): GAGVSQSPRYKVTKRGQDVALRCDPISGHVSLYWYRQALGQGPEFLTYFNYEAQQDKSGLPNDRFSAERPEGSISTLTIQRTEQRDSAMYRCASSVTRDRPYEQYFGPGTRLTVT.

This chain connects TRBV20-1 to TRBJ1-2, with TRBD1 matching 9 bases. V lost 0 bases, J lost 3 bases, and 11 bases stayed unmatched. The CDR3 sequence is 17 residues long. Germline assignment: CDR1 DFQATT and CDR2 SNEGSKA (reference sequence). CDR3 bases: TGCAGTGCTAGAGATTTCGTACAGGGGGCTGGTTACTATGGCTACACCTTC. Residues: CSARDFVQGAGYYGYTF.

This clonotype came up many times. The V and J genes are TRBV7-9 and TRBJ1-1; 12 bases map to TRBD1. Germline CDR1 reads SEHNR; CDR2 reads FQNEAQ (reference sequence). There are 14 residues in the CDR3. V was pared by 8 bases and J by 11 bases, with 12 bases of the junction left unmatched. The CDR3 sequence: CASGPGTGGLVAFF. The CDR3 DNA is TGTGCCAGCGGCCCGGGGACAGGGGGCTTAGTTGCTTTCTTT. The variable domain in full, with the rest retrieved from reference TRBV7-9 and TRBJ1-1, is DTGVSQNPRHKITKRGQNVTFRCDPISEHNRLYWYRQTLGQGPEFLTYFQNEAQLEKSRLLSDRFSAERPKGSFSTLEIQRTEQGDSAMYLCASGPGTGGLVAFFGQGTRLTVV.

Ten or more counts support this clonotype. The chain employs TRBV10-3 and TRBJ1-5; 8 positions match TRBD1. The CDR3 has 21 amino acids. With 7 bases clipped from V and 5 bases from J, the junction kept 28 bases outside the gene matches. Germline V gives CDR1 ENHRY, CDR2 SYGVKD. As DNA, the CDR3 is TGTGCCATCATTCTGAGGACAGGGAGAGTAGAGTGCCCAGGGGGGGATCAGCCCCAGCATTTT. This sequence encodes CAIILRTGRVECPGGDQPQHF.